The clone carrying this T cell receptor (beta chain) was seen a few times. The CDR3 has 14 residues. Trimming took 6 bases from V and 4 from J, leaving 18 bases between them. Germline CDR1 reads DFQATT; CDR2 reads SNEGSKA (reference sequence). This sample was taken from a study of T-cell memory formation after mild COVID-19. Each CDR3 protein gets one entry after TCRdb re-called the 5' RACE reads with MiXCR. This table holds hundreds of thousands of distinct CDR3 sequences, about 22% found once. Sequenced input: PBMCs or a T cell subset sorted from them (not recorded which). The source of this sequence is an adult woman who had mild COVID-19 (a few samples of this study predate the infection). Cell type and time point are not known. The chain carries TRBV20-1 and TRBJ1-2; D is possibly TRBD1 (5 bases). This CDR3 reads CSAPPRDHGYGYTF. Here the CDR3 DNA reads TGCAGTGCCCCCCCCAGGGACCACGGCTATGGCTACACCTTC.